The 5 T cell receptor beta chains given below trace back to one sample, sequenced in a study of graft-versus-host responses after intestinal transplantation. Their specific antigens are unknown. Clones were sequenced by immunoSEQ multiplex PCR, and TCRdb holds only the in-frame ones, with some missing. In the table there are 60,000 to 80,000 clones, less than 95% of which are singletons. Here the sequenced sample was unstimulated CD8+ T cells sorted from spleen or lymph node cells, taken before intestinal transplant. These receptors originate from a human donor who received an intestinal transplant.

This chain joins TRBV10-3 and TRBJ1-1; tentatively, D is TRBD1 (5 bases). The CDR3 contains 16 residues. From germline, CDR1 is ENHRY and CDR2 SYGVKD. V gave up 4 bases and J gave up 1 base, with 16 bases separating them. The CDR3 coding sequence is TGTGCCATCAGTGGAGTACCGGACACAAAGAACACTGAAGCTTTCTTT. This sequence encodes CAISGVPDTKNTEAFF.

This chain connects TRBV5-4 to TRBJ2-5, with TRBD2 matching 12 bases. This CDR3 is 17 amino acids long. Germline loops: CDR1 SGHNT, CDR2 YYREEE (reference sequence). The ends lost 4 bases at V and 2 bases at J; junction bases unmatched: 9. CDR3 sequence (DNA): TGTGCCAGCAGCCCCGGACTAGCGGGGCCCCTACAAGAGACCCAGTACTTC. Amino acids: CASSPGLAGPLQETQYF.

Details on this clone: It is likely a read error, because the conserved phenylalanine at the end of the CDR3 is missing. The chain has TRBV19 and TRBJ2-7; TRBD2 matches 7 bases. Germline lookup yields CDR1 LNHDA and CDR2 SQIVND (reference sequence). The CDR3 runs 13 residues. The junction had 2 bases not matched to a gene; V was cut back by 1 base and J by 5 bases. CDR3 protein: CASSIGSGDEQYL. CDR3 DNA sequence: TGTGCCAGTAGTATAGGGAGCGGGGACGAGCAGTACCTC.

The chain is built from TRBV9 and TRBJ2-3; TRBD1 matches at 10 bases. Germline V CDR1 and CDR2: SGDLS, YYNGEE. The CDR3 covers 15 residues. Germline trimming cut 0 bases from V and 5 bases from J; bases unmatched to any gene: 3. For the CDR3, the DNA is TGTGCCAGCAGCGTAGCGGGGACAGGGGTAGATACGCAGTATTTT. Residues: CASSVAGTGVDTQYF.

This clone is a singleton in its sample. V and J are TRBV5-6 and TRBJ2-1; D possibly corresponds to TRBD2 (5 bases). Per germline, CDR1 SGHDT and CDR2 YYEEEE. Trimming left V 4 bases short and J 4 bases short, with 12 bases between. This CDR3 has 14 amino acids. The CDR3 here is CASSQGRGYNEQFF. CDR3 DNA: TGTGCCAGCAGCCAAGGACGGGGATACAATGAGCAGTTCTTC.